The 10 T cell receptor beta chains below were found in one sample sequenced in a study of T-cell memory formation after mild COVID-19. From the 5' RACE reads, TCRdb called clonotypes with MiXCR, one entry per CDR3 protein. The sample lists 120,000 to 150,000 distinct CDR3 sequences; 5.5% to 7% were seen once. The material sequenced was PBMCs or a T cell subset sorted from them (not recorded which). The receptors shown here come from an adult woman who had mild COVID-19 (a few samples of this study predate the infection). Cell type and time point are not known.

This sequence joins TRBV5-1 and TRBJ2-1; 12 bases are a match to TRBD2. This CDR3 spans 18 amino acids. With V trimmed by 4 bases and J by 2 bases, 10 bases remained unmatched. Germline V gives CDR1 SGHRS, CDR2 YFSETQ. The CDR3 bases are TGCGCCAGCAGCGAACTAGCGGGGGGCTCCTTCACCTACAATGAGCAGTTCTTC. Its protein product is CASSELAGGSFTYNEQFF.

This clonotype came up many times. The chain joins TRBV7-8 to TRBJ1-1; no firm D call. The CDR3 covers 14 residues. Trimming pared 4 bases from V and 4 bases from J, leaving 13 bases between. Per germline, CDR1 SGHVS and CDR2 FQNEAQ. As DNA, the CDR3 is TGTGCCAGCAGCTCTCCGTATGAGAGCACTGAAGCTTTCTTT. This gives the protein CASSSPYESTEAFF.

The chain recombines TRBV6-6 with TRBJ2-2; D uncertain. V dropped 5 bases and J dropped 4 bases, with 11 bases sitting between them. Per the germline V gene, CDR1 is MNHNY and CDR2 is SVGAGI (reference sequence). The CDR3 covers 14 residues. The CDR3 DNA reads TGTGCCAGCAGTGATGACTGGGTCACCGGGGAGCTGTTTTTT. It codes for CASSDDWVTGELFF.

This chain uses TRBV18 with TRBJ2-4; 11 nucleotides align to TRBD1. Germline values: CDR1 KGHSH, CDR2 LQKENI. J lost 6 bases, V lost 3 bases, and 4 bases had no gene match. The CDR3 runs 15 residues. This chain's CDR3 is CASSPAGTGGNIQYF. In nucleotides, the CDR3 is TGTGCCAGCTCACCGGCCGGGACAGGGGGAAACATTCAGTACTTC.

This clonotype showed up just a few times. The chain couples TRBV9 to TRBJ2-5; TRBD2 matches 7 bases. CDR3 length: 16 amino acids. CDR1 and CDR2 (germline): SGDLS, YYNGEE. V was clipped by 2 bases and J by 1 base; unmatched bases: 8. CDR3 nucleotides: TGTGCCAGCAGCGTCGGACTCGCTAGCGGCCAAGAGACCCAGTACTTC. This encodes CASSVGLASGQETQYF.

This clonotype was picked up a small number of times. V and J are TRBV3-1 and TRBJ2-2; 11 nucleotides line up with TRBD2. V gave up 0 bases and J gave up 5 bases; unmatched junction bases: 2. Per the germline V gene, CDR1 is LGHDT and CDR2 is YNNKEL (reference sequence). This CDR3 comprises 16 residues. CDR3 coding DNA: TGTGCCAGCAGCCAAGACGGGACTAGCGGAACCGGGGAGCTGTTTTTT. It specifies CASSQDGTSGTGELFF.

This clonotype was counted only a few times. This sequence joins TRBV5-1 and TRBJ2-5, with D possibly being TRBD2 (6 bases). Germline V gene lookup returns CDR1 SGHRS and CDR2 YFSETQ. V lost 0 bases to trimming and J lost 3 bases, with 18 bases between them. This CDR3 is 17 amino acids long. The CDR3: CASSLGTIKGYKETQYF. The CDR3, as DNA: TGCGCCAGCAGCTTGGGGACTATCAAGGGGTATAAAGAGACCCAGTACTTC.

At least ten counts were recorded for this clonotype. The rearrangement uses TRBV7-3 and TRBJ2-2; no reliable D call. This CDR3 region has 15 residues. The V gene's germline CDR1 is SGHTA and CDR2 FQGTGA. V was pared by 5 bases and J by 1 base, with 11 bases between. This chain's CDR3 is CASSRGSLNTGELFF. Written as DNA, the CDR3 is TGTGCCAGCAGCCGCGGTTCTTTGAACACCGGGGAGCTGTTTTTT.

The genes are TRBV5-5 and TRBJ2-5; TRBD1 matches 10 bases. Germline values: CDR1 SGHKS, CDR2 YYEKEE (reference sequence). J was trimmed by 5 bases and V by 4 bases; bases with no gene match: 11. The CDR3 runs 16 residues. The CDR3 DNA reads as TGTGCCAGCAGCGCGGGCGGGACAGGGGTCAGGGAGACCCAGTACTTC. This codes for CASSAGGTGVRETQYF.

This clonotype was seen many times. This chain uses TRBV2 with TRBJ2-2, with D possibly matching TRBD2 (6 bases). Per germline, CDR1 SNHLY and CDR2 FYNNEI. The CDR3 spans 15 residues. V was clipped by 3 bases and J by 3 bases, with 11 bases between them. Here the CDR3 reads CASSERGWDTGELFF. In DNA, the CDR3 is TGTGCCAGCAGTGAGCGGGGTTGGGACACCGGGGAGCTGTTTTTT.